The present T cell receptor beta chain was sequenced within a study of regulatory T cells in long-lasting Graves disease. This CDR3 region has 18 residues. CDR1 SEHNR and CDR2 FQNEAQ come from the germline V gene (reference sequence). Trimming removed 6 bases at V and 0 bases at J, with 18 bases between. This sample's time point: persistent/refractory GD, antithyroid drugs over 5 years with positive TRAb. The TCR library was made from RNA that had been extracted from PBMCs in TRIzol. Patients came through an endocrinology department, and that department was in Xi'an, China. Library construction for TCR beta used iRepertoire HTBI primers and Arm-PCR of CDR3 regions. TCRdb re-derived calls from the multiplex PCR reads in MiXCR, one entry per CDR3 protein. The sample has about 470,000 distinct CDR3 sequences; less than 25% are singletons.

The rearrangement joins TRBV7-9 to TRBJ2-6, with D unresolved. The sample was peripheral blood mononuclear cells (PBMCs), taken when the disease was refractory, from a patient treated with antithyroid drugs. The TCR sequence derives from a female donor with Graves disease. The CDR3 is CASSYLSLGISGANVLTF. Written as DNA, the CDR3 is TGTGCCAGCAGTTACTTATCTTTGGGGATCTCTGGGGCCAACGTCCTGACTTTC.